These 8 T cell receptor beta chains were sequenced from one sample in a study of cytomegalovirus exposure and HLA in healthy donors (dated by TCRdb to 2016 to 2017). Library creation used the immunoSEQ multiplex PCR assay. A mixture of 60 forward primers for TCR Vbeta segments and 13 reverse primers for TCR Jbeta segments was used in the multiplex PCR. TCRdb provides this immuneACCESS table in a form limited to in-frame rearrangements. Some clones are lacking; in checked studies, under half of them reflect an unresolved V gene, and why the rest are absent is not known. Within this sample are 200,000 to 250,000 clones, with around 80% of them counted one time only. In total, the top ten clones hold around 8% of the sample. Specimen: PBMCs. These TCRs come from a woman aged 55 to 70 in good health and CMV-seropositive.

The V gene is TRBV7-9, the J gene TRBJ2-2, with TRBD1 matching over 10 bases. The length of the CDR3 is 18 residues. V shed 4 bases, J shed 2 bases, and the junction held 10 bases outside the gene matches. Germline CDR1 reads SEHNR; CDR2 reads FQNEAQ (reference sequence). CDR3 region: CASSSLLGQGVNTGELFF. CDR3 DNA: TGTGCCAGCAGCTCCCTCCTCGGACAGGGGGTAAACACCGGGGAGCTGTTTTTT.

V is TRBV11-2 and J is TRBJ2-1; possible D gene TRBD1, 6 bases. The length of the CDR3 is 14 residues. V lost 4 bases to trimming and J lost 8 bases, with 15 bases between them. Per the germline V gene, CDR1 is SGHAT and CDR2 is FQNNGV. The CDR3 region is CASSSRTEQDEQFF. Written as DNA, the CDR3 is TGTGCCAGCAGCTCCCGGACAGAGCAAGATGAGCAGTTCTTC.

The chain recombines TRBV9 with TRBJ1-4; D might be TRBD1 (5 bases). The germline V gene has CDR1 SGDLS and CDR2 YYNGEE. Trimming removed 3 bases from V and 3 bases from J, with 12 bases in between. This CDR3 region has 15 residues. CDR3 sequence: CASSGGELANEKLFF. CDR3 DNA sequence: TGTGCCAGCAGCGGGGGGGAGCTCGCTAATGAAAAACTGTTTTTT.

V and J are TRBV4-1 and TRBJ2-1; 12 positions match TRBD2. The CDR3 extends over 18 amino acids. V gave up 0 bases and J gave up 6 bases; unmatched junction bases: 9. The germline V gene has CDR1 MGHRA and CDR2 YSYEKL. The CDR3 spells CASSQERRLAGGPNEQFF. In DNA form, the CDR3 reads TGCGCCAGCAGCCAAGAGCGAAGGCTAGCGGGAGGGCCCAATGAGCAGTTCTTC.

This clone was observed a handful of times. This sequence joins TRBV19 and TRBJ2-7; D might be TRBD1 (5 bases). Germline V lookup: CDR1 LNHDA, CDR2 SQIVND (reference sequence). V was cut by 6 bases and J by 2 bases, with 17 bases left in between. The CDR3 is made up of 15 amino acids. CDR3 sequence reads: CASSHGQLNTYEQYF. The CDR3 nucleotides are TGTGCCAGTAGCCACGGACAACTGAATACCTACGAGCAGTACTTC.

The chain carries TRBV4-1 and TRBJ2-7, with D tentatively TRBD2 (6 bases). V was shortened by 2 bases and J by 1 base, with 9 bases between the two germline ends. CDR1 and CDR2 from the germline V gene are MGHRA and YSYEKL. The CDR3 is made up of 14 amino acids. The CDR3 here is CASSQPGGSYEQYF. CDR3 nucleotide sequence: TGCGCCAGCAGCCAACCTGGAGGGTCCTACGAGCAGTACTTC.

This clone was seen once. The gene calls are TRBV28 and TRBJ2-5; 7 nucleotides align to TRBD1. Judging by the DNA end, TRBJ2-7 fits better; the J call may be wrong. This CDR3 region has 17 residues. Per the germline V gene, CDR1 is MDHEN and CDR2 is SYDVKM. This chain's CDR3 is CASSSYMGQISLYEQYF. The CDR3 DNA reads TGTGCCAGCAGTTCTTATATGGGACAGATTAGTCTCTACGAGCAGTACTTC.

The chain recombines TRBV5-1 with TRBJ2-7; 9 bases are shared with TRBD1. The CDR3 sequence is 13 residues long. The germline CDR1 and CDR2 sequences are SGHRS and YFSETQ. The V and J ends lost 3 bases and 6 bases, in that order; junction bases with no gene match: 4. The CDR3 region is CASSSGTGIEQYF. The CDR3 nucleotides are TGCGCCAGCAGCTCCGGGACAGGGATCGAGCAGTACTTC.